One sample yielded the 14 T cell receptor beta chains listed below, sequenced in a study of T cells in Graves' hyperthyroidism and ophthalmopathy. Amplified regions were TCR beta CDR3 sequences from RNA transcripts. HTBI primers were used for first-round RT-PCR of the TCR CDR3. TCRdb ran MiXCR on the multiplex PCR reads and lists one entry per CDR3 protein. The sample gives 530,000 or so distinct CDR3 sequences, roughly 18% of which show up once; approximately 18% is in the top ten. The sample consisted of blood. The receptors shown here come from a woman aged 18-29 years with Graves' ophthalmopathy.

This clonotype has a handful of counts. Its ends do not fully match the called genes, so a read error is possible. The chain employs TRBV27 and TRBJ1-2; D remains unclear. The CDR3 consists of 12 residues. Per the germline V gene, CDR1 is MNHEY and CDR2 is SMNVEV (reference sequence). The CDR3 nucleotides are TGTGCCAGCACCGCGACCGGCTATCGCTACACCTTC. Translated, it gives CASTATGYRYTF.

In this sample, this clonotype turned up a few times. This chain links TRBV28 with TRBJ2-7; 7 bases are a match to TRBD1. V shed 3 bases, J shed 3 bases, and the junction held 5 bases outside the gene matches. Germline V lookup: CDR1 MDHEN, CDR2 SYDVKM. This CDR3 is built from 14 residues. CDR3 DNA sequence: TGTGCCAGCAGTTTTAACGCAGGGGGCTACGAGCAGTACTTC. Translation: CASSFNAGGYEQYF.

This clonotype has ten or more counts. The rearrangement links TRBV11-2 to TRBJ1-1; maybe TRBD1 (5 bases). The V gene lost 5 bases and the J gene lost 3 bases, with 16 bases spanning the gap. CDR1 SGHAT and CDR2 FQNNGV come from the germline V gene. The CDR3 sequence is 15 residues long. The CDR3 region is CASSTNPGEDTEAFF. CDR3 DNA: TGTGCCAGCAGCACTAACCCGGGGGAGGACACTGAAGCTTTCTTT.

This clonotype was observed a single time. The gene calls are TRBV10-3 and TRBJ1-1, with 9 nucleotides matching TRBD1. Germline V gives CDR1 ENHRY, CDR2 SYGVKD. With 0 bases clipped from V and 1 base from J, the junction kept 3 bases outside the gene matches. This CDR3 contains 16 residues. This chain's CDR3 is CAISESGTGTNTEAFF. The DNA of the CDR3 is TGTGCCATCAGTGAGTCCGGGACAGGGACGAACACTGAAGCTTTCTTT.

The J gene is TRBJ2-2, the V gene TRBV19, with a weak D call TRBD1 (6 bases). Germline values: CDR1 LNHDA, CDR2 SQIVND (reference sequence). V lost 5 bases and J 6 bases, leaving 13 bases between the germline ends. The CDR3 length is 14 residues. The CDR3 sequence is CASSPEGVAGELFF. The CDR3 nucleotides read TGTGCCAGTAGTCCCGAGGGGGTGGCCGGGGAGCTGTTTTTT. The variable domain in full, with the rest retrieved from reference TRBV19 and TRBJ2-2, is DGGITQSPKYLFRKEGQNVTLSCEQNLNHDAMYWYRQDPGQGLRLIYYSQIVNDFQKGDIAEGYSVSREKKESFPLTVTSAQKNPTAFYLCASSPEGVAGELFFGEGSRLTVL.

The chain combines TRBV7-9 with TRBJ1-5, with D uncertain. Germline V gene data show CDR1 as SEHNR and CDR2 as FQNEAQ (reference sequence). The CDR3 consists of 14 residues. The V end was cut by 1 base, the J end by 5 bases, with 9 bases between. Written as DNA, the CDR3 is TGTGCCAGCAGCTTAGGCGAGGGAGATCAGCCCCAGCATTTT. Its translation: CASSLGEGDQPQHF.

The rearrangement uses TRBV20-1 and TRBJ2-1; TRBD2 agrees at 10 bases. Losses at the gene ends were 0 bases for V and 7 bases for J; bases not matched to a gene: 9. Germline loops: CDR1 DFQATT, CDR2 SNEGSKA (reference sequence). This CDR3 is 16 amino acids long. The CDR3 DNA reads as TGCAGTGCTAGAGATATGCGGCTAGCGGGAGTTAATGAGCAGTTCTTC. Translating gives CSARDMRLAGVNEQFF.

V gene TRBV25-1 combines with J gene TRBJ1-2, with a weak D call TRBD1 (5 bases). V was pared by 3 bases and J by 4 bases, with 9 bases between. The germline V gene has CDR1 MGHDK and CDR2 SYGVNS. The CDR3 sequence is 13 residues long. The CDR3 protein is CASSDYQGYGYTF. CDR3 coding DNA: TGTGCCAGCAGTGATTACCAGGGCTATGGCTACACCTTC.

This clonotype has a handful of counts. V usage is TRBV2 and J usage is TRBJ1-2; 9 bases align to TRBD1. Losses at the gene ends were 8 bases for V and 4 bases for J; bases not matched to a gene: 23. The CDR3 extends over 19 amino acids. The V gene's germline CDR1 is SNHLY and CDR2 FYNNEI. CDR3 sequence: CASFGAHRGPTAHGYGYTF. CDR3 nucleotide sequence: TGTGCCAGCTTTGGGGCCCACAGGGGGCCCACGGCGCATGGCTATGGCTACACCTTC.

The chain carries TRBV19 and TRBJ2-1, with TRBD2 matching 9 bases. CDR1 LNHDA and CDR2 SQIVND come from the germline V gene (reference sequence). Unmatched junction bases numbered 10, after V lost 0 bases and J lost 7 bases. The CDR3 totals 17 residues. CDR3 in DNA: TGTGCCAGTAGTATAGATGAGTTAGCGGGAGTCGGGAATGAGCAGTTCTTC. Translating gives CASSIDELAGVGNEQFF.

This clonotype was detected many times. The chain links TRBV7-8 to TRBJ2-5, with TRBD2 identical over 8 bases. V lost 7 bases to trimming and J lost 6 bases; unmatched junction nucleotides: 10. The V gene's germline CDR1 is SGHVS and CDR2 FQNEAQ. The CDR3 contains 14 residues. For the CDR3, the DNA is TGTGCCAGCACGCCAGACAGCGGGGGAAAGACCCAGTACTTC. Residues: CASTPDSGGKTQYF.

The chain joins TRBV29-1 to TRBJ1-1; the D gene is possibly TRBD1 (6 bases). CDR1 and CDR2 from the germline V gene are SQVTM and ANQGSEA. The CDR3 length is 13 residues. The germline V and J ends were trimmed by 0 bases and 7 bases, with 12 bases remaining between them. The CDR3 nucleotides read TGCAGCGTTGAAGACGGGGGGCGCGGTGAAGCTTTCTTT. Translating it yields CSVEDGGRGEAFF.

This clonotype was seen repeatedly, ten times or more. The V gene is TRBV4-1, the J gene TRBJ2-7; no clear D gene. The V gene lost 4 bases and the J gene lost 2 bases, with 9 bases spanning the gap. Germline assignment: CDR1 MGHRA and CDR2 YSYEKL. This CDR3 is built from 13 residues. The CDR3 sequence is CASSLRQTYEQYF. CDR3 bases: TGCGCCAGCAGCCTCCGACAAACCTACGAGCAGTACTTC.

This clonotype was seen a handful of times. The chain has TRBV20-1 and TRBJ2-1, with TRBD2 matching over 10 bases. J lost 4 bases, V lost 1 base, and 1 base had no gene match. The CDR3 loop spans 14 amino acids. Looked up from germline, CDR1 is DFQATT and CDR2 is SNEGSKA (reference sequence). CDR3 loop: CSARGAGGYNEQFF. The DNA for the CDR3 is TGCAGTGCTAGAGGAGCGGGAGGGTACAATGAGCAGTTCTTC.